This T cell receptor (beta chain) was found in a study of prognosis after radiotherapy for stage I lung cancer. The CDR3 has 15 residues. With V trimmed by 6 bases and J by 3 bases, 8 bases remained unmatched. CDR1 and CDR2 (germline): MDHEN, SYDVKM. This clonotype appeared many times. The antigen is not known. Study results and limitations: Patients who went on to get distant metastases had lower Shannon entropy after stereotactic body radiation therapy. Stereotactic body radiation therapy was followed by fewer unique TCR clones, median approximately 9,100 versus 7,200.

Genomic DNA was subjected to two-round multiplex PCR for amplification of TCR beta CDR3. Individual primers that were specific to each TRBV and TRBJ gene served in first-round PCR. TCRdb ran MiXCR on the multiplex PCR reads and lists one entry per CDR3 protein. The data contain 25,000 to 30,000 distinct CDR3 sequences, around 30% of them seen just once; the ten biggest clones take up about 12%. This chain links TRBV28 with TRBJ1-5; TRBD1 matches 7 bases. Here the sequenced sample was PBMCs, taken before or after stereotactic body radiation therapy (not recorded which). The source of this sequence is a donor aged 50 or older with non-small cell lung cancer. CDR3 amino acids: CASSPDRQNNQPQHF. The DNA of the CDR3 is TGTGCCAGCAGCCCGGACAGGCAAAACAATCAGCCCCAGCATTTT.